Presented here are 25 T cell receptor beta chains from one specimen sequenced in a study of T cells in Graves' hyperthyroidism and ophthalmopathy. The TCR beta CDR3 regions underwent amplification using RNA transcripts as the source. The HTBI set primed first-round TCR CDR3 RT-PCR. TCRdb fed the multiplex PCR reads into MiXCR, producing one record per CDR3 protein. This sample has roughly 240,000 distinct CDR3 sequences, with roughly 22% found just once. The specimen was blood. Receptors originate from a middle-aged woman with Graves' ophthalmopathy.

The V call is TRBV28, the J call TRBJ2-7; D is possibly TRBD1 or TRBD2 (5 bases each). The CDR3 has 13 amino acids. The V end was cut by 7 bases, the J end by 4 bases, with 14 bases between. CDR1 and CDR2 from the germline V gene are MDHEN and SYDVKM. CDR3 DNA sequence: TGTGCCAGCATTGGGGGATGGGGTTACGAGCAGTACTTC. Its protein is CASIGGWGYEQYF.

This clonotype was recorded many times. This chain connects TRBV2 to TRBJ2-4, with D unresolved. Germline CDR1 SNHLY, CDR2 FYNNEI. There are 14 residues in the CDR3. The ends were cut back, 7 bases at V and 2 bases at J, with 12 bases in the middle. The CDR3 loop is CASKGFETKNIQYF. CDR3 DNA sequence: TGTGCCAGCAAAGGTTTTGAGACCAAAAACATTCAGTACTTC. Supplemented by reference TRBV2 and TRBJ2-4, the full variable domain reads EPEVTQTPSHQVTQMGQEVILRCVPISNHLYFYWYRQILGQKVEFLVSFYNNEISEKSEIFDDQFSVERPDGSNFTLKIRSTKLEDSAMYFCASKGFETKNIQYFGAGTRLSVL.

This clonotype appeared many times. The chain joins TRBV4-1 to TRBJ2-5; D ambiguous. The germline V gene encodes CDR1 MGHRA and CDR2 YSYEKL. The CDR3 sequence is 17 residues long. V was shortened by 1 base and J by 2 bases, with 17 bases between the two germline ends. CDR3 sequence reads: CASSQGWEWAGQETQYF. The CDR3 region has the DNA TGCGCCAGCAGCCAAGGATGGGAATGGGCCGGGCAAGAGACCCAGTACTTC.

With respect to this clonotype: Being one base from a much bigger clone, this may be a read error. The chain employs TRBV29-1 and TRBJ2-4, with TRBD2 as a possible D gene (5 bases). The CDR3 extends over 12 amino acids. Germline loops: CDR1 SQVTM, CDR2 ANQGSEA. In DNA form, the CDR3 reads TGCAGCGTTGTGGAACGGGAAAACATTCAGTGCTTC. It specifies CSVVERENIQCF.

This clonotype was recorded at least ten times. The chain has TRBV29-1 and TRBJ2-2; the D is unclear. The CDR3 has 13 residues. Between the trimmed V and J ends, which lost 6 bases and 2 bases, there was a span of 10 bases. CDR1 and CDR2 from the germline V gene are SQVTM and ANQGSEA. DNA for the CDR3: TGCAGCGTGCGGACCGAAAACACCGGGGAGCTGTTTTTT. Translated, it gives CSVRTENTGELFF.

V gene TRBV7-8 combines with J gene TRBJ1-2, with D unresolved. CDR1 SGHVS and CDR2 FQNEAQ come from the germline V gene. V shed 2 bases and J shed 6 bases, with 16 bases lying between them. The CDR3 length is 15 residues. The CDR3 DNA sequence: TGTGCCAGCAGCTTAACGCGGGCGGAACTGGATGGCTACACCTTC. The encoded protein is CASSLTRAELDGYTF.

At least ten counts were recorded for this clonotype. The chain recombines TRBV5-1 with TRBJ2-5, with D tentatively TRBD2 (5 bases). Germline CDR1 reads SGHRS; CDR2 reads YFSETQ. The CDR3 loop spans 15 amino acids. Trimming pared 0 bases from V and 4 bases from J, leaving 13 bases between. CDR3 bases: TGCGCCAGCAGCTTGGCCGATGAGGGCTTAGAGACCCAGTACTTC. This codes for CASSLADEGLETQYF.

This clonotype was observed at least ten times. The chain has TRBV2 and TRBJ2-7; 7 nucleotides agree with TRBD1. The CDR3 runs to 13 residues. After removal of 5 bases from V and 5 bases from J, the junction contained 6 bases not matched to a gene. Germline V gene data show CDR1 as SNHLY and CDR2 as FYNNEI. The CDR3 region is CASSPQGSDEQYF. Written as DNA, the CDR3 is TGTGCCAGCAGTCCACAGGGGAGTGACGAGCAGTACTTC.

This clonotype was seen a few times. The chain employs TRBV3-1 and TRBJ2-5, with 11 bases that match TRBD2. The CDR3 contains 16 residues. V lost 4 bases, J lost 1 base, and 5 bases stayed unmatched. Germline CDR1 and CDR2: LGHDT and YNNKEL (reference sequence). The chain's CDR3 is CASSPGTSGAQETQYF. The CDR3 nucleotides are TGTGCCAGCAGCCCCGGGACTAGCGGAGCCCAAGAGACCCAGTACTTC.

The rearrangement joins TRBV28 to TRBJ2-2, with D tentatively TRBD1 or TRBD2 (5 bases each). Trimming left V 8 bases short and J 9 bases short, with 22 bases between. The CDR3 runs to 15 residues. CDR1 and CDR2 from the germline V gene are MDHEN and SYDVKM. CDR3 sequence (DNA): TGTGCCAGCCAACCGGGACGGCTTTTTGTGAGGGAGCTGTTTTTT. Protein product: CASQPGRLFVRELFF.

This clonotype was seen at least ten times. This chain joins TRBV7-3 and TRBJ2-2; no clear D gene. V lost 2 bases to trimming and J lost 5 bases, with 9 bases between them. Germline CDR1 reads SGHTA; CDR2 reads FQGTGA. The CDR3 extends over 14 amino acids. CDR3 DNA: TGTGCCAGCAGCTTAGCCGGAAGGACCGGGGAGCTGTTTTTT. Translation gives CASSLAGRTGELFF.

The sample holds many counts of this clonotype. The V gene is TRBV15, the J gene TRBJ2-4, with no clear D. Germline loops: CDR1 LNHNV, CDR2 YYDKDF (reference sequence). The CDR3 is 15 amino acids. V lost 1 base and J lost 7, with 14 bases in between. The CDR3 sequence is CATSRGGAMGNIQYF. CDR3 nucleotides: TGTGCCACCAGCAGAGGTGGAGCCATGGGGAACATTCAGTACTTC.

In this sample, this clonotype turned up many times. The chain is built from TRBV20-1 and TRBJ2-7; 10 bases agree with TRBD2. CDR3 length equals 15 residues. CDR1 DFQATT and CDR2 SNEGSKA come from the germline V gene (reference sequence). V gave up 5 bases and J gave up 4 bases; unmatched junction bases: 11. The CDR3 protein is CSAWALAGGEYEQYF. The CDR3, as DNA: TGCAGTGCTTGGGCTTTAGCGGGAGGAGAGTACGAGCAGTACTTC.

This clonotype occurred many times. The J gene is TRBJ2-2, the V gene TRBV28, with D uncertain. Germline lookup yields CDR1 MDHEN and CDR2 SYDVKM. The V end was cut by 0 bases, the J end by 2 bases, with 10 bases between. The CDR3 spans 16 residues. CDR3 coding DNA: TGTGCCAGCAGTTTATGGAGCGCTCCAAACACCGGGGAGCTGTTTTTT. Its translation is CASSLWSAPNTGELFF. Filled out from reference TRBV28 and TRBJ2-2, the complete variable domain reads DVKVTQSSRYLVKRTGEKVFLECVQDMDHENMFWYRQDPGLGLRLIYFSYDVKMKEKGDIPEGYSVSREKKERFSLILESASTNQTSMYLCASSLWSAPNTGELFFGEGSRLTVL.

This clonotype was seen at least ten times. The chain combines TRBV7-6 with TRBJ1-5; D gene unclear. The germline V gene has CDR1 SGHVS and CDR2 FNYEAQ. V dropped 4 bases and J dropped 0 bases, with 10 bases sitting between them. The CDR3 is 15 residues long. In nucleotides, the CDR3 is TGTGCCAGCAGCTCCCTCCCTGATAGCAATCAGCCCCAGCATTTT. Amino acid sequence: CASSSLPDSNQPQHF.

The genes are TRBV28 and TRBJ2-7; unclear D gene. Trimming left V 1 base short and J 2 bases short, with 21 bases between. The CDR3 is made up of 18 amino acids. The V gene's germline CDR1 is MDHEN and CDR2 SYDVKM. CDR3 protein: CASSLSAPRHQLAYEQYF. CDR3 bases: TGTGCCAGCAGTTTATCCGCCCCTAGACACCAGCTAGCCTACGAGCAGTACTTC. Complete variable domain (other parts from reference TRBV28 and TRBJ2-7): DVKVTQSSRYLVKRTGEKVFLECVQDMDHENMFWYRQDPGLGLRLIYFSYDVKMKEKGDIPEGYSVSREKKERFSLILESASTNQTSMYLCASSLSAPRHQLAYEQYFGPGTRLTVT.

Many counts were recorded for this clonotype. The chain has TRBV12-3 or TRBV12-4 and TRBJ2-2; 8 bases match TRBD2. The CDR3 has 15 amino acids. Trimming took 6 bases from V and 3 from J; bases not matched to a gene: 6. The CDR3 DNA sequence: TGTGCCAGCAGACCGGGACTAGTGGACACCGGGGAGCTGTTTTTT. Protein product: CASRPGLVDTGELFF.

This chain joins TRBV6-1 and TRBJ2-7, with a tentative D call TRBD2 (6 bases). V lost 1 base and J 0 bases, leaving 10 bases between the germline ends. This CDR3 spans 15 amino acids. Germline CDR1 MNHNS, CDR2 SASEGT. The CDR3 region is CASSEEVADSYEQYF. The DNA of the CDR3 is TGTGCCAGCAGTGAAGAGGTAGCGGACTCCTACGAGCAGTACTTC.

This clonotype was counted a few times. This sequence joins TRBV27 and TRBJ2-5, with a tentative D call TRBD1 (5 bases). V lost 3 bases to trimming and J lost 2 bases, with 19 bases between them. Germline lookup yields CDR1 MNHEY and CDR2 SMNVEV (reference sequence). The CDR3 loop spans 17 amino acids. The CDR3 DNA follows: TGTGCCAGCAGTTTTCTGGGGCCACAGTCGCCGCAAGAGACCCAGTACTTC. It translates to CASSFLGPQSPQETQYF.

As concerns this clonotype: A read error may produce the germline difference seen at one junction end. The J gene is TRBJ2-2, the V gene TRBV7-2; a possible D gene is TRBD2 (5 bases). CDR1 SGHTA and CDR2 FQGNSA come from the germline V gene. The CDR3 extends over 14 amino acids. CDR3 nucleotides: TGTGCCAGCAGCTTAGTACGGAACACCGGGGAGCTGTCTTTT. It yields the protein CASSLVRNTGELSF.

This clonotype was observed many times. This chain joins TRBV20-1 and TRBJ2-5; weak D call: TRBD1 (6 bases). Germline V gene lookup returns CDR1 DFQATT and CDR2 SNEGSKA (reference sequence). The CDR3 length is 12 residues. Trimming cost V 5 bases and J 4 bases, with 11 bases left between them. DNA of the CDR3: TGCAGTGCTTACAGGGTGGCAGAGACCCAGTACTTC. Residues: CSAYRVAETQYF.

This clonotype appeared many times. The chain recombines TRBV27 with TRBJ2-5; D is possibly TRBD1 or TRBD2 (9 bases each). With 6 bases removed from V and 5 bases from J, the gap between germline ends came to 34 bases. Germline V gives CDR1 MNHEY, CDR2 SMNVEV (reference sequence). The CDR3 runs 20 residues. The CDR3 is CASSRPSGQGAASGKETQYF. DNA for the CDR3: TGTGCCAGCAGCCGACCCTCGGGACAGGGTGCGGCTAGCGGGAAGGAGACCCAGTACTTC.

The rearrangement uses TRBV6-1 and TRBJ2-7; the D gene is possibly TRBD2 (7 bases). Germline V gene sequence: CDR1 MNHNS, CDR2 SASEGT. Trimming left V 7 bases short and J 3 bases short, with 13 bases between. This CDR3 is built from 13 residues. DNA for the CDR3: TGTGCCAGCAACGGAGGGGGGGGCTACGAGCAGTACTTC. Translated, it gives CASNGGGGYEQYF.

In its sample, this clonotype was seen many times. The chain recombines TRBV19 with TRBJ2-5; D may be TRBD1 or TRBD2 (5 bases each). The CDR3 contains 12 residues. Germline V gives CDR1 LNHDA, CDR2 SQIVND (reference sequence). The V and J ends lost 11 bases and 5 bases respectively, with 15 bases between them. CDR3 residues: CASEGLGETQYF. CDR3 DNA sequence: TGTGCCTCAGAGGGGCTGGGGGAGACCCAGTACTTC.

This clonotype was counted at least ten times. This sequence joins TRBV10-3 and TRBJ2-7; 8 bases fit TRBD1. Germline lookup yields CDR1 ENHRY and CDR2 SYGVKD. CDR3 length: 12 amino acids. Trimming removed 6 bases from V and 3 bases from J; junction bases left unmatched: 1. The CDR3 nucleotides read TGTGCCATCAGCGACAGGGGCTACGAGCAGTACTTC. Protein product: CAISDRGYEQYF.